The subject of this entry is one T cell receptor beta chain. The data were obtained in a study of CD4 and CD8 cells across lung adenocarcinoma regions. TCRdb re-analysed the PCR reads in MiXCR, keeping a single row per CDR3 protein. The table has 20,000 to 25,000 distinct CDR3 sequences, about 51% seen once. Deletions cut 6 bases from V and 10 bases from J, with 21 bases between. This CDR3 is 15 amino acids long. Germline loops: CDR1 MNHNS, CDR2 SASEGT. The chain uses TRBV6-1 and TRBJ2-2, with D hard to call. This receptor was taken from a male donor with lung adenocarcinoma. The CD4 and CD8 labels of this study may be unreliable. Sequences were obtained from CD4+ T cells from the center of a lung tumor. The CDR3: CASRLQAVIPEELFF. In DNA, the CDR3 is TGTGCCAGCAGACTCCAGGCTGTAATTCCAGAGGAGCTGTTTTTT.